This TCR beta chain was identified during a study of T cells after yellow fever vaccination (dated by TCRdb to about 2019). Regarding the research as a whole: Libraries from fractions with low cell numbers were prepared with the SMART-Seq v4 Ultra Low Input RNA kit. The cohort comprised two healthy male donors, one aged 18 to 30 and one aged 30 to 40 years. Blood was drawn at multiple timepoints before and after primary and secondary immunization, with bulk PBMC replicates and cell subsets isolated. To follow T-cell clones before and after both primary and booster YFV17D yellow fever vaccination, bulk TCR alpha and beta repertoires underwent longitudinal sequencing. Broad study findings and their caveats: The secondary T-cell response was found to be weaker but faster than the primary response, with a peak reached on day 5 rather than on day 15. FACS-sorted repertoires could contain abundant contaminating clonotypes from the bulk population, so computational filtering was required. A small fraction of clonotypes appeared in both the CD4 and CD8 compartments, likely as a result of convergent recombination. Only two donors were included in the study, so the extent to which the findings can be generalized is limited. Most clones expanded after primary vaccination (almost 97% of CD4 and roughly 90% of CD8) were re-detected after the booster, suggesting that broad memory maintenance occurred.

This clonotype was observed a few times. Its specific antigen is unknown. No per-base quality is available; no much larger clone lies one base away. Synthesis of TCR cDNA relied on 5'RACE template switching, a step that introduced a universal primer site along with unique molecular identifiers. Priming for cDNA synthesis came from both the TCR alpha and TCR beta constant segments. Libraries were amplified in two PCR steps, with sample barcodes and sequencing adapters added in the second step. Sequencing of the libraries was done on either Illumina HiSeq 2500 (2x100 bp) or NovaSeq (2x150 bp). The study's own analysis went as follows. MIGEC handled demultiplexing of reads and collapsing into UMI consensus sequences, while MiXCR performed V(D)J alignment. Using edgeR on replicate PBMC samples, clonotypes were called vaccine-responding if FDR was below 0.01 and the log2 fold change was above 5 up to day 15. Bulk clonotypes were assigned CD4 or CD8 identity according to which sequenced CD4 or CD8 repertoire held them at higher abundance. TCRdb reran the public reads through fastp at Q25 and MiXCR, keeping productive beta chains. Rows matching on CDR3 protein sequence are summarized as one entry with the most common DNA and genes. TCRdb, rather than the study authors, made the V and J calls. Recorded for this sample are 50,000 or so distinct CDR3 sequences; around 7% of them occurred a single time. The ten largest clones add up to under 45% of the sample.

Reading the label with the study, this specimen's treatment or condition is: live attenuated yellow fever vaccine strain. A standard Ficoll-Paque protocol was used to isolate PBMCs from peripheral blood. CD4 and CD8 T-cell fractions were isolated with Dynabeads CD4 and CD8 positive selection kits. RNA was extracted with TriZol from bulk PBMCs, CD4 and CD8 fractions, and dextramer-positive and dextramer-negative fractions. Including the terminal cysteine and phenylalanine, the CDR3 comprises 15 residues. Only the CDR3 DNA stays, 45 bases, in frame from base 1. After removal of 5 bases from V and 7 bases from J, the junction retains 14 bases not matched to a gene. From the germline V gene, CDR1 is SGHVS and CDR2 is FNYEAQ.

The material was CD8+ T cells sorted from PBMCs, obtained on the day of the first yellow fever vaccination. The sequence is built from TRBV7-6 and TRBJ2-7; 7 central bases correspond to TRBD1. This TCR was recovered from a man aged 18 to 35 who received the YFV17D yellow fever vaccine. The nucleotide sequence reads as follows: TGTGCCAGCAGCCCCCAAGGGGGCGCGGTGGTAGAGCAGTACTTC. This codes for CASSPQGGAVVEQYF.